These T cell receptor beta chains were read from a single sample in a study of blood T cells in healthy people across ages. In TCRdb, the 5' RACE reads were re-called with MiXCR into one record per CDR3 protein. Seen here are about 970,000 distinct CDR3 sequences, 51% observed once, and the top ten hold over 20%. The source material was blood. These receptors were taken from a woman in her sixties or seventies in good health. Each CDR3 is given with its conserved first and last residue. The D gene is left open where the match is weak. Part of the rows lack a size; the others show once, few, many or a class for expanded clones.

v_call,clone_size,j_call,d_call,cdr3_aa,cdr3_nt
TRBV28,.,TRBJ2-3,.,CASSPISTDTQYF,TGTGCCAGCAGTCCGATTAGCACAGATACGCAGTATTTT
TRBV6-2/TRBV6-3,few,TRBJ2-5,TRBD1,CAGSFPNRGPIKETQYF,TGTGCCGGCAGCTTCCCTAACAGGGGACCGATCAAAGAGACCCAGTACTTC
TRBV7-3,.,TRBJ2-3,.,CASSPTTTAPQYF,TGTGCCAGCAGCCCCACAACAACGGCTCCGCAGTATTTT
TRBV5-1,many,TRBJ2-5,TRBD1,CASSLTGGRETQYF,TGCGCCAGCAGCTTAACAGGGGGCCGAGAGACCCAGTACTTC
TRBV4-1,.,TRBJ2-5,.,CASSQDSLAREQYF,TGCGCCAGCAGCCAAGATAGTCTAGCGAGGGAGCAGTACTTC
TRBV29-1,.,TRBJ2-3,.,CSVGRGADTQYF,TGCAGCGTTGGGAGAGGGGCAGATACGCAGTATTTT
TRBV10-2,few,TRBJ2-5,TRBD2,CASRTRLAGEETQYF,TGCGCCAGCAGGACCCGACTAGCGGGAGAAGAGACCCAGTACTTC
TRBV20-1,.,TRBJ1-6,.,CSARDLQDGSYNSPLHF,TGCAGTGCTAGAGATCTGCAGGATGGGTCCTATAATTCACCCCTCCACTTT
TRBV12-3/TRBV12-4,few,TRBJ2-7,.,CASSRMSGVLTYEQYF,TGTGCCAGCAGTAGGATGTCGGGAGTGTTAACCTACGAGCAGTACTTC
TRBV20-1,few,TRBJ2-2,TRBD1,CSASTTGVTGELFF,TGCAGTGCTAGCACGACAGGGGTCACCGGGGAGCTGTTTTTT
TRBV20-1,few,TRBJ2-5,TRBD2,CSARMGGVGETQYF,TGCAGTGCCCGAATGGGAGGGGTCGGAGAGACCCAGTACTTC
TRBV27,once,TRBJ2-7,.,CASSFVGRSSYEQYF,TGTGCCAGCAGTTTCGTGGGCCGAAGCTCCTACGAGCAGTACTTC
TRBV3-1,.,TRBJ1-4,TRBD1,CASSLWDRDHEKLFF,TGTGCCAGCAGCCTATGGGACAGAGACCATGAAAAACTGTTTTTT
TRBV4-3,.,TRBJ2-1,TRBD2,CASSKGLVGNEQFF,TGCGCCAGCAGCAAGGGACTAGTTGGCAATGAGCAGTTCTTC
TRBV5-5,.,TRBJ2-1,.,CASSPLRQGAGNEQFF,TGTGCCAGCAGCCCTCTTAGGCAGGGTGCGGGCAATGAGCAGTTCTTC